This TCR beta chain was found in a study of shared clonotypes between healthy human individuals. Study information: Researchers assigned three CD4 naive, three CD4 memory, two CD8 naive and one CD8 memory plate to each donor.

Sorted-subset replicate PCR reactions were performed with about 200 ng DNA, corresponding to about 32,000 T cell genomes. As originally analysed: There were no quality scores in the junction-only immunoSEQ sequences, so filtering differed. Repertoires were generated with immunoSEQ multiplex PCR, while TCRdb's copy carries only in-frame clones and drops some. The DNA gave D and trimming, while V, J and clone size come from that table. The sample contains approximately 590,000 clones, over 95% of which appear only once. CD8 cells classed as naive were CD45RO-negative and positively selected for CCR7, excluding terminally differentiated effector memory CD45RA+ cells. CDR1 is MDHEN, CDR2 SYDVKM, per germline. The length of the CDR3 is 14 residues. V trimming: 6 bases; J trimming: 0 bases; junction bases outside the gene matches: 3. Findings of the study overall: The small donor group covered limited genetic and exposure diversity.

As for this clone: The antigen is undetermined.

Sequences were obtained from naive CD8+ T cells sorted from blood. The sequence was obtained from a woman in her thirties in good health. This chain connects TRBV28 to TRBJ2-7; 9 bases agree with TRBD1. CDR3 loop: CASSGQGSSYEQYF. The DNA for the CDR3 is TGTGCCAGCAGCGGACAGGGGAGCTCCTACGAGCAGTACTTC.